These 30 T cell receptor beta chains were all obtained from the same sample, sequenced in a study of graft-versus-host responses after intestinal transplantation. The table came from immunoSEQ multiplex PCR; TCRdb's copy has only in-frame clones and leaves some out. The data show about 64,000 clones, roughly 90% seen once. The antigens these receptors bind are not known. The sequenced sample was unstimulated CD8+ T cells sorted from spleen or lymph node cells, obtained before transplant. The receptors here all came from a human donor who was the organ donor for an intestinal transplant.

The rearrangement joins TRBV27 to TRBJ2-7; D is perhaps TRBD1 (6 bases). CDR1 is MNHEY and CDR2 is SMNVEV in the germline V gene (reference sequence). CDR3 size: 16 residues. The V and J ends lost 3 bases and 3 bases respectively, with 18 bases between them. The DNA for the CDR3 is TGTGCCAGCAGTTTGTTTGGGGGCGGTTCGGGCTACGAGCAGTACTTC. Its translation is CASSLFGGGSGYEQYF.

V gene TRBV5-8 combines with J gene TRBJ1-5, with a tentative D call TRBD1 (5 bases). V was clipped by 5 bases and J by 1 base, with 16 bases between them. Per germline, CDR1 SGHTS and CDR2 YDEGEE. CDR3 length: 16 amino acids. CDR3 sequence: CASSWGTGGSNQPQHF. The CDR3 DNA reads TGTGCCAGCAGTTGGGGGACGGGGGGAAGCAATCAGCCCCAGCATTTT.

The chain links TRBV30 to TRBJ2-5; D perhaps matches TRBD2 (5 bases). The CDR3 contains 13 residues. The ends were cut back, 4 bases at V and 0 bases at J, with 9 bases in the middle. CDR1 and CDR2 from the germline V gene are GTSNPN and SVGIG (reference sequence). CDR3 nucleotide sequence: TGTGCCTGGAACGGACTGTACCAAGAGACCCAGTACTTC. Translating gives CAWNGLYQETQYF. The entire variable domain, with the rest obtained from reference TRBV30 and TRBJ2-5, is as follows: SQTIHQWPATLVQPVGSPLSLECTVEGTSNPNLYWYRQAAGRGLQLLFYSVGIGQISSEVPQNLSASRPQDRQFILSSKKLLLSDSGFYLCAWNGLYQETQYFGPGTRLLVL.

This rearrangement joins TRBV27 to TRBJ1-5; 8 positions agree with TRBD1. The CDR3 is 15 residues long. The germline CDR1 and CDR2 sequences are MNHEY and SMNVEV (reference sequence). The J segment lost 7 bases and the V segment lost 2 bases, leaving 7 bases of the junction unmatched. The CDR3 bases are TGTGCCAGCAGTTTAGGCAGGGGGCTTGGGCAGCCCCAGCATTTT. Translating it yields CASSLGRGLGQPQHF.

J is TRBJ2-5 and V is TRBV7-9, with TRBD1 matching 8 bases. Losses at the gene ends were 5 bases for V and 5 bases for J; bases not matched to a gene: 4. CDR1 and CDR2 (germline): SEHNR, FQNEAQ (reference sequence). This CDR3 has 13 amino acids. The CDR3, as DNA: TGTGCCAGCAGCAAGGACAGGGCGGAGACCCAGTACTTC. Amino acid sequence: CASSKDRAETQYF.

The V and J genes are TRBV5-1 and TRBJ2-1; a possible D gene is TRBD2 (6 bases). The CDR3 totals 15 residues. Germline CDR1 reads SGHRS; CDR2 reads YFSETQ. Between the trimmed V and J ends, which lost 0 bases and 8 bases, there was a span of 15 bases. CDR3 DNA: TGCGCCAGCAGCTTGGTTGGGAGGCGGTCCGATGAGCAGTTCTTC. Protein sequence: CASSLVGRRSDEQFF.

The chain uses TRBV6-4 and TRBJ2-7; the match to TRBD2 covers 10 bases. Germline V gene sequence: CDR1 MRHNA, CDR2 SNTAGT. The CDR3 consists of 15 residues. J gave up 6 bases and V 3 bases, and 8 bases lay outside the gene matches. The CDR3 bases are TGTGCCAGCAGTGAAGCGGGAGGGGTAGGGGCCGAGCAGTACTTC. Its translation is CASSEAGGVGAEQYF.

The chain has TRBV29-1 and TRBJ1-1; tentative D call: TRBD1 (5 bases). Germline CDR1 SQVTM, CDR2 ANQGSEA. V was trimmed by 4 bases and J by 1 base, leaving 7 bases between them. The CDR3 contains 12 residues. The CDR3 DNA follows: TGCAGCGTTGTCGGGGGGAACACTGAAGCTTTCTTT. Translation gives CSVVGGNTEAFF.

The chain uses TRBV5-5 and TRBJ2-1; perhaps TRBD1 as D (5 bases). Germline assignment: CDR1 SGHKS and CDR2 YYEKEE (reference sequence). V lost 0 bases and J 8 bases, leaving 12 bases between the germline ends. The CDR3 consists of 14 residues. DNA for the CDR3: TGTGCCAGCAGCTTGGCCGGCAGGGAAGATGAGCAGTTCTTC. As protein: CASSLAGREDEQFF.

The chain links TRBV13 to TRBJ2-7; 7 bases are a match to TRBD1. The CDR3 is 15 amino acids. CDR1 and CDR2 from the germline V gene are PRHDT and FYEKMQ (reference sequence). J lost 1 base, V lost 5 bases, and 8 bases had no gene match. The chain's CDR3 is CASSLTGEYSYEQYF. Here the CDR3 DNA reads TGTGCCAGCAGCCTCACAGGGGAATATTCCTACGAGCAGTACTTC.

The rearrangement joins TRBV27 to TRBJ1-4, with 11 bases lining up with TRBD1. The CDR3 has 17 amino acids. Germline CDR1 reads MNHEY; CDR2 reads SMNVEV (reference sequence). J gave up 4 bases and V 4 bases, and 8 bases lay outside the gene matches. The CDR3 bases are TGTGCCAGCAGTTCACCCCGGACAGGGGGCGATAATGAAAAACTGTTTTTT. Its translation: CASSSPRTGGDNEKLFF.

A few counts support this clone. The CDR3, as DNA: TGTGCCAGCAGTGTCAGGGGGCTAGCCAAAAACATTCAGTACTTC. Translated: CASSVRGLAKNIQYF. The genes are TRBV6-5 and TRBJ2-4, with 8 bases lining up with TRBD1. The ends lost 5 bases at V and 0 bases at J; junction bases unmatched: 3. The CDR3 spans 15 residues. Per the germline V gene, CDR1 is MNHEY and CDR2 is SVGAGI.

This clone was seen only once. The rearrangement joins TRBV2 to TRBJ2-5; 8 bases are a match to TRBD2. The CDR3 runs to 15 residues. The germline gives CDR1 SNHLY, CDR2 FYNNEI. Germline trimming cut 9 bases from V and 3 bases from J; bases unmatched to any gene: 12. CDR3 sequence: CARTSRGGLEETQYF. The DNA of the CDR3 is TGTGCCAGAACCTCACGGGGGGGACTTGAAGAGACCCAGTACTTC. Supplemented by reference TRBV2 and TRBJ2-5, the full variable domain reads EPEVTQTPSHQVTQMGQEVILRCVPISNHLYFYWYRQILGQKVEFLVSFYNNEISEKSEIFDDQFSVERPDGSNFTLKIRSTKLEDSAMYFCARTSRGGLEETQYFGPGTRLLVL.

This rearrangement joins TRBV4-2 to TRBJ2-1; 9 bases are a match to TRBD1. J was trimmed by 4 bases and V by 3 bases; bases with no gene match: 7. Germline assignment: CDR1 LGHNA and CDR2 YNFKEQ. This CDR3 comprises 16 residues. The CDR3 nucleotides are TGTGCCAGCAGCCAGGCGACAGGGGGGGGATACAATGAGCAGTTCTTC. Translating gives CASSQATGGGYNEQFF.

The gene calls are TRBV28 and TRBJ1-1; D may be TRBD1 (6 bases). V was pared by 6 bases and J by 0 bases, with 8 bases between. This CDR3 has 13 residues. The germline gives CDR1 MDHEN, CDR2 SYDVKM. The DNA for the CDR3 is TGTGCCAGCAGGTGGGACATGAACACTGAAGCTTTCTTT. Translated, it gives CASRWDMNTEAFF.

The chain combines TRBV9 with TRBJ2-7; possibly TRBD1 for D (5 bases). The CDR3 extends over 14 amino acids. Germline V CDR1 and CDR2: SGDLS, YYNGEE. Trimming shortened V by 0 bases and J by 4 bases, and 11 bases separated the two germline ends. CDR3 sequence reads: CASSVVAGSYEQYF. The DNA of the CDR3 is TGTGCCAGCAGCGTAGTGGCAGGGTCTTACGAGCAGTACTTC.

The chain links TRBV5-1 to TRBJ2-7; 8 positions agree with TRBD1. CDR1 is SGHRS, CDR2 YFSETQ, per germline. There are 14 residues in the CDR3. Trimming at V came to 4 bases and at J to 1 base, leaving 4 bases not matched to a gene. Written as DNA, the CDR3 is TGCGCCAGCAGCACGGGACAGGAGTCCTACGAGCAGTACTTC. This sequence encodes CASSTGQESYEQYF.

The gene calls are TRBV6-1 and TRBJ1-5; TRBD1 might be the D (5 bases). From germline, CDR1 is MNHNS and CDR2 SASEGT. V shed 1 base and J shed 7 bases, with 11 bases lying between them. The CDR3 runs to 14 residues. CDR3 in amino acids: CASSEGGAWQPQHF. The CDR3 DNA sequence: TGTGCCAGCAGTGAAGGTGGGGCTTGGCAGCCCCAGCATTTT.

The count of this clone is one. The chain uses TRBV25-1 and TRBJ2-7; TRBD1 matches at 7 bases. Germline V gene sequence: CDR1 MGHDK, CDR2 SYGVNS. The CDR3 length is 12 residues. The V gene end was trimmed by 8 bases and the J gene end by 1 base; junction bases not matched to a gene: 2. In DNA form, the CDR3 reads TGTGCCAGCCGCAGGGGGTCCTACGAGCAGTACTTC. Amino acid sequence: CASRRGSYEQYF.

The chain is built from TRBV9 and TRBJ2-7; TRBD2 aligns across 9 bases. The germline V gene encodes CDR1 SGDLS and CDR2 YYNGEE. Germline trimming cut 0 bases from V and 3 bases from J; bases unmatched to any gene: 7. There are 16 residues in the CDR3. This CDR3 reads CASSVAGVAGVYEQYF. In nucleotides, the CDR3 is TGTGCCAGCAGCGTAGCGGGGGTAGCGGGAGTCTACGAGCAGTACTTC. Combining the CDR3 with reference TRBV9 and TRBJ2-7 gives the whole variable domain DSGVTQTPKHLITATGQRVTLRCSPRSGDLSVYWYQQSLDQGLQFLIQYYNGEERAKGNILERFSAQQFPDLHSELNLSSLELGDSALYFCASSVAGVAGVYEQYFGPGTRLTVT.

This chain uses TRBV6-5 with TRBJ2-7; no definite D call. Looked up from germline, CDR1 is MNHEY and CDR2 is SVGAGI. The length of the CDR3 is 12 residues. Trimming cost V 2 bases and J 3 bases, with 5 bases left between them. The CDR3 sequence: CASSYDNYEQYF. In nucleotides, the CDR3 is TGTGCCAGCAGTTACGACAACTACGAGCAGTACTTC.

J is TRBJ2-1 and V is TRBV18; no clear D. This CDR3 comprises 12 residues. V was clipped by 4 bases and J by 7 bases, with 8 bases between them. Germline V gene sequence: CDR1 KGHSH, CDR2 LQKENI. CDR3 amino acids: CASSHSLNEQFF. CDR3 DNA sequence: TGTGCCAGCTCACACTCCCTAAATGAGCAGTTCTTC.

For this clone: An end of the junction does not agree with germline; a read error may underlie this. This chain connects TRBV6-5 to TRBJ2-5, with D possibly matching TRBD1 (5 bases). This CDR3 has 14 amino acids. CDR1 and CDR2 (germline): MNHEY, SVGAGI. Here the CDR3 reads CANSYSGLGETQYF. The CDR3 nucleotides read TGTGCCAACAGTTATTCAGGGCTAGGGGAGACCCAGTACTTC.

The chain uses TRBV6-5 and TRBJ1-1; the D gene is possibly TRBD1 (6 bases). The CDR3 consists of 14 residues. Germline V lookup: CDR1 MNHEY, CDR2 SVGAGI. The V and J ends lost 5 bases and 5 bases respectively, with 15 bases between them. CDR3 loop: CASSPLQGGTEAFF. Here the CDR3 DNA reads TGTGCCAGCAGTCCTTTACAGGGAGGGACTGAAGCTTTCTTT.

This chain connects TRBV28 to TRBJ2-1; 8 nucleotides match TRBD2. V trimming: 6 bases; J trimming: 4 bases; junction bases outside the gene matches: 8. CDR1 MDHEN and CDR2 SYDVKM come from the germline V gene. The CDR3 sequence is 15 residues long. CDR3 sequence reads: CASRSGGPNYNEQFF. The CDR3 coding sequence is TGTGCCAGCAGGTCGGGGGGGCCAAATTACAATGAGCAGTTCTTC.

This clone was observed once. In DNA, the CDR3 is TGTGCCAGCAGCGTAGGCGGGACAGAGAATCAGCCCCAGCATTTT. Amino acids: CASSVGGTENQPQHF. The chain recombines TRBV9 with TRBJ1-5; 7 bases are shared with TRBD1. Germline-derived CDR1 and CDR2 are SGDLS and YYNGEE. Trimming took 0 bases from V and 4 from J; bases not matched to a gene: 4. The CDR3 consists of 15 residues.

The chain links TRBV7-2 to TRBJ2-3; TRBD2 aligns across 12 bases. CDR1 is SGHTA and CDR2 is FQGNSA in the germline V gene. The CDR3 covers 14 residues. Trimming at V came to 4 bases and at J to 9 bases, leaving 5 bases not matched to a gene. This CDR3 is CASSSLAGGPTQYF. CDR3 in DNA: TGTGCCAGCAGCTCGCTAGCGGGAGGGCCGACGCAGTATTTT.

The chain employs TRBV27 and TRBJ2-7, with a possible D match to TRBD2 (6 bases). CDR1 is MNHEY and CDR2 is SMNVEV in the germline V gene (reference sequence). The ends were cut back, 0 bases at V and 6 bases at J, with 12 bases in the middle. The length of the CDR3 is 14 residues. As DNA, the CDR3 is TGTGCCAGCAGTTTATCGCGGGGTGGTCGCGAGCAGTACTTC. Its translation is CASSLSRGGREQYF.

This chain uses TRBV27 with TRBJ2-5, with 7 bases identical to TRBD2. The end of the DNA fits TRBJ2-7 better, so the J call may be wrong. In germline, CDR1 is MNHEY, CDR2 SMNVEV (reference sequence). This CDR3 has 13 residues. The CDR3 nucleotides are TGTGCCAGCAGTTGGGTGGGGGGGTACGAGCAGTACTTC. Translation: CASSWVGGYEQYF.

J is TRBJ2-6 and V is TRBV18; D might be TRBD1 (6 bases). Germline values: CDR1 KGHSH, CDR2 LQKENI. V was shortened by 3 bases and J by 3 bases, with 9 bases between the two germline ends. CDR3 length equals 15 residues. CDR3 DNA sequence: TGTGCCAGCTCACCCACAGGGATTGGGGCCAACGTCCTGACTTTC. Translated, it gives CASSPTGIGANVLTF.